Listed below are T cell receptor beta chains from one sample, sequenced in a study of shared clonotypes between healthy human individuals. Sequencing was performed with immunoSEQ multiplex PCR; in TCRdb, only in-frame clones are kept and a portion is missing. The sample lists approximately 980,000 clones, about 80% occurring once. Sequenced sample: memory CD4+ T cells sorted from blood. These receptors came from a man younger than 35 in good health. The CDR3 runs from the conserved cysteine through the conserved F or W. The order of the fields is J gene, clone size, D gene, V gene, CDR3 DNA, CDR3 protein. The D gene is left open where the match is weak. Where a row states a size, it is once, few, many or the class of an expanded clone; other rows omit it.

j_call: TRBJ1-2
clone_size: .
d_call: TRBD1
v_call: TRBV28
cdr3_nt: TGTGCCAGCAGTTTAAGGGGACAGGGCTATGGCTACACCTTC
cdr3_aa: CASSLRGQGYGYTF

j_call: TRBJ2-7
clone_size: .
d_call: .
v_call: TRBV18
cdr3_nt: TGTGCCAGCTCCGCCGATTGGGGGATGTACGAGCAGTACTTC
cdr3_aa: CASSADWGMYEQYF

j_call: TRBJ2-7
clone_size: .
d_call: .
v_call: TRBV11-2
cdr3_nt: TGTGCCAGCAGCCCGTCGGCGGAGCGCTCCTACGAGCAGTACTTC
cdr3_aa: CASSPSAERSYEQYF

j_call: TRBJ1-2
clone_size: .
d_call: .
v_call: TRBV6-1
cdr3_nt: TGTGCCAGCAGTGAATCGTACAGGGAGCCAAACTATGGCTACACCTTC
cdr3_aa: CASSESYREPNYGYTF

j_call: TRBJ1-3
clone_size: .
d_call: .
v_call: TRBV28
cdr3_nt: TGTGCCAGCAGCACAGGGCCCTCTGGAAACACCATATATTTT
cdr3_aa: CASSTGPSGNTIYF

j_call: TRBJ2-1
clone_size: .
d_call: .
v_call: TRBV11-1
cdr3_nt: TGTGCCAGCAGCTTAGGGACAGTCTCCTACAATGAGCAGTTCTTC
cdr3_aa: CASSLGTVSYNEQFF

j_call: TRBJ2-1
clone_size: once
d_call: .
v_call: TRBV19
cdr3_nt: TGTGCCAGTGGCTTGTGGGGGGCCTACAATGAGCAGTTCTTC
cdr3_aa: CASGLWGAYNEQFF

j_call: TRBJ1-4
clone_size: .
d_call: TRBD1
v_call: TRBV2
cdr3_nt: TGTGCCAGTCGACAGGGAGCTCCAACTAATGAAAAACTGTTTTTT
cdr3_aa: CASRQGAPTNEKLFF

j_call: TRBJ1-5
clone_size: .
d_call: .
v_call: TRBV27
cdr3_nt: TGTGCCAGCAAGGCGCGGCAGACAAGCAATCAGCCCCAGCATTTT
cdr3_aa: CASKARQTSNQPQHF

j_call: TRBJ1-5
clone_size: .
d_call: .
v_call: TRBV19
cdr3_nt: TGTGCCAGTAGTTTCCCTAATCAGCCCCAGCATTTT
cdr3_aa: CASSFPNQPQHF

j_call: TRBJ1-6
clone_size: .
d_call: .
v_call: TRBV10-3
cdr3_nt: TGTGCCATCAGTGAGGACGGAAATTCACCCCTCCACTTT
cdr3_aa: CAISEDGNSPLHF

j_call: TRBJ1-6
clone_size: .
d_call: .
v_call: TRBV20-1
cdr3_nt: TGCAGCCGGGGTGGAAATTCACCCCTCCACTTT
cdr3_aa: CSRGGNSPLHF

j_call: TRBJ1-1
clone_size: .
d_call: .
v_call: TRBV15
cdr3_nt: TGTGCCACCAGCAGAGATTACCTCGGGGGTCGGGAAGCTTTCTTT
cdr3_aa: CATSRDYLGGREAFF

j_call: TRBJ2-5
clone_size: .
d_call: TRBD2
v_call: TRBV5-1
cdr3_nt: TGCGCCAGCAGCTTGGGAATACTAGCGGGGACCCAAGAGACCCAGTACTTC
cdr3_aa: CASSLGILAGTQETQYF

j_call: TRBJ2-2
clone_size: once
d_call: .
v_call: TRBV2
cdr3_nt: TGTGCCAGCCACGAGAACACCGGGGAGCTGTTTTTT
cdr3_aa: CASHENTGELFF

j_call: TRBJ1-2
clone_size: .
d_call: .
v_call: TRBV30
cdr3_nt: TGTGCCTGGAGTGTGCGTTATGGCTACACCTTC
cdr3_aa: CAWSVRYGYTF

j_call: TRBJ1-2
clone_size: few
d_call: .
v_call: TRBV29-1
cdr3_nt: TGCAGCGTGCGAAAGGGGGGGGACTATGGCTACACCTTC
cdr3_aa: CSVRKGGDYGYTF

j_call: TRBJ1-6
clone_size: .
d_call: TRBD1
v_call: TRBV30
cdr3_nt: TGTGCCTGGAGCGGGGACAGGGGGCGCCGCTCACCCCTCCACTTT
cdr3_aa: CAWSGDRGRRSPLHF

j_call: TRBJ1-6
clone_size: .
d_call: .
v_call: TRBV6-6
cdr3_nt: TGTGCCAGCAGTCCCCGGATGAGCTCCTATAATTCACCCCTCCACTTT
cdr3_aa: CASSPRMSSYNSPLHF

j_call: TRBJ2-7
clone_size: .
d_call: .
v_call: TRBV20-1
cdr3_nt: TGCAGTGCTAGTTCGGTCGAGCAGCAGTACTTC
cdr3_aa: CSASSVEQQYF

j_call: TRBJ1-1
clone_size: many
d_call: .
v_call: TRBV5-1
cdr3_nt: TGCGCCAGCGGGGTTGGGGCGGCTGGCTCTGAAGCTTTCTTT
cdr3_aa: CASGVGAAGSEAFF

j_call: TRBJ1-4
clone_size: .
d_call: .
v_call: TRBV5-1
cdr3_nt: TGCGCCAGCAGGGGCTTGGGGACGACTAATGAAAAACTGTTTTTT
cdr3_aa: CASRGLGTTNEKLFF

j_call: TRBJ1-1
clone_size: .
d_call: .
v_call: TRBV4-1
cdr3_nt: TGCGCCAGCAGCCGACAGGCGAACACTGAAGCTTTCTTT
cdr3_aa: CASSRQANTEAFF

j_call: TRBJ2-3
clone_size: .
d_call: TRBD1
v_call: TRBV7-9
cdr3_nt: TGTGCCAGCAGCTTGTGGACAGGTATCACAGATACGCAGTATTTT
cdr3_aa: CASSLWTGITDTQYF

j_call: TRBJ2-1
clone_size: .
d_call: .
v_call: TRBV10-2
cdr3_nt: TGCGCCAGCAGTCCGGACACAACCTACAATGAGCAGTTCTTC
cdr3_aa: CASSPDTTYNEQFF

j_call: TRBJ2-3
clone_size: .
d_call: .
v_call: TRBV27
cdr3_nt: TGTGCCAGCAGTTCACAAGGCCGGGCTCCGCAGTATTTT
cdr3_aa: CASSSQGRAPQYF

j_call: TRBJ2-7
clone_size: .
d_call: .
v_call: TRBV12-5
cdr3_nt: TGTGCTAGTGGCAAGTCTAGCTCCTACGAGCAGTACTTC
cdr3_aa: CASGKSSSYEQYF

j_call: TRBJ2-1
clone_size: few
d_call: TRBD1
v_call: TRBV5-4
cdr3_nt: TGTGCCAGCAGCTGGTTGGGACAGGGGGTCAATGAGCAGTTCTTC
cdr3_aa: CASSWLGQGVNEQFF